This is a list of T cell receptor beta chains from one sample in a study of blood T cell repertoires in COVID-19. Repertoires were generated with immunoSEQ multiplex PCR, while TCRdb's copy carries only in-frame clones and drops some. The profile shows some 350,000 clones, around 87% of them singletons. Sequencing was carried out using peripheral blood. These receptors were obtained from a woman between 45 and 65 years old with COVID-19, enrolled during active disease. The CDR3 runs from the conserved cysteine through the conserved F or W. D genes are given only for firm matches. Size is omitted from some rows. Given values are once, few, many or a class for expanded clones.

V	J	size	D	DNA	CDR3
TRBV24-1	TRBJ2-1	once	NA	TGTGCCACCAGTGATCCAGGGGATCCCTACAATGAGCAGTTCTTC	CATSDPGDPYNEQFF
TRBV11-2	TRBJ2-7	NA	TRBD2	TGTGCCAGCAGCTTAGACAGGGTTCTGACTAGCGGGACTACCGAGCAGTACTTC	CASSLDRVLTSGTTEQYF
TRBV7-8	TRBJ1-5	few	TRBD1	TGTGCCAGCAGCTCCTTTGACAGGGGCGATCAGCCCCAGCATTTT	CASSSFDRGDQPQHF
TRBV29-1	TRBJ2-3	NA	TRBD2	TGCAGCGGCCGCGGGAGCGGCCCGGCGTATTTT	CSGRGSGPAYF
TRBV6-1	TRBJ1-2	NA	NA	TGTGCCAGCAGTGAAGGCGGCGGATTCTATTATGGCTACACCTTC	CASSEGGGFYYGYTF
TRBV3-1/TRBV3-2	TRBJ2-7	NA	NA	TGTGCCAGCAGCCACGGACTCTACTACGAGCAGTACTTC	CASSHGLYYEQYF
TRBV7-2	TRBJ1-1	once	TRBD1	TGTGCCAGCAGCTTCCCCGGACAGGGCGGAGAAGCTTTCTTT	CASSFPGQGGEAFF
TRBV6-5	TRBJ2-3	NA	TRBD1	TGTGCCAGCACAGGGACAGGGATCACAGATACGCAGTATTTT	CASTGTGITDTQYF
TRBV5-6	TRBJ2-3	NA	NA	TGTGCCAGCAGCTTGCAGGTGGCAGATACGCAGTATTTT	CASSLQVADTQYF
TRBV19	TRBJ2-7	NA	NA	TGTGCCAGTAGTATGCACCGAGGGGACAACGAGCAGTACTTC	CASSMHRGDNEQYF
TRBV5-1	TRBJ1-4	NA	NA	TGCGCCAGCAGAAAGCAAACAGGGTTGGGTGAAAAACTGTTTTTT	CASRKQTGLGEKLFF
TRBV3-1/TRBV3-2	TRBJ2-1	NA	NA	TGTGCCAGCAGCCAAGAAGGGGAACTCAAAATTTTGTACAATGAGCAGTTCTTC	CASSQEGELKILYNEQFF
TRBV11-2	TRBJ1-2	NA	TRBD1	TGTGCCAGCAGCTCTCTCCGGGACAGGGTCGGCTATGGCTACACCTTC	CASSSLRDRVGYGYTF
TRBV19	TRBJ2-1	NA	TRBD2	TGTGCCAGTAGCCCCCTGGAAGCGGGGGGTAATGAGCAGTTCTTC	CASSPLEAGGNEQFF
TRBV5-4	TRBJ2-5	NA	TRBD2	TGTGCCAGCACCTTAGCGGGAGGCCTCCGAGAGACCCAGTACTTC	CASTLAGGLRETQYF
TRBV19	TRBJ1-2	once	TRBD1	TGTGCCAGTAGCCCCCCGACAGGGACCTTGTCTGAGGGCTACACCTTC	CASSPPTGTLSEGYTF
TRBV6-5	TRBJ1-3	NA	TRBD1	TGTGCCAGCAGTCGTATAGGACAGGGGGGAAACACCATATATTTT	CASSRIGQGGNTIYF
TRBV6-5	TRBJ1-4	NA	NA	TGTGCCAGCAGAGACGCGGGGGAAAAACTGTTTTTT	CASRDAGEKLFF
TRBV7-2	TRBJ2-2	NA	NA	TGTGCCAGCAGCTTACGACTCACCGGGGAGCTGTTTTTT	CASSLRLTGELFF
TRBV6-5	TRBJ2-5	NA	TRBD2	TGTGCCAGCAGAAGCACCGGGACTAGCGAAGAGACCCAGTACTTC	CASRSTGTSEETQYF
TRBV3-1/TRBV3-2	TRBJ1-5	NA	NA	TGTGCCAGCAGCCAAGGCCAGAACCAGCCCCAGCATTTT	CASSQGQNQPQHF
TRBV4-2	TRBJ1-6	NA	NA	TGTGCCAGCAGCCAAGAAATCCACAGCTTGAGATCACCCCTCCACTTT	CASSQEIHSLRSPLHF
TRBV18	TRBJ2-7	NA	NA	TGTGCCAGCTCACCACTCCCGGGGACATACTCCTACGAGCAGTACTTC	CASSPLPGTYSYEQYF
TRBV18	TRBJ2-1	NA	TRBD2	TGTGCCAGCTCACCCCCCCGAAGGCGGGAGAACTACAATGAGCAGTTCTTC	CASSPPRRRENYNEQFF
TRBV19	TRBJ1-5	NA	NA	TGTGCCAGTAGTATAACCGGACTGGGGCCCCAGCATTTT	CASSITGLGPQHF
TRBV12-5	TRBJ1-1	NA	NA	TGTGCTAGTGGTTTGATAGCGAACACTGAAGCTTTCTTT	CASGLIANTEAFF
TRBV5-1	TRBJ2-2	once	TRBD1	TGCGCCAGCAGCCCGGGACAGGGTTGGACCGGGGAGCTGTTTTTT	CASSPGQGWTGELFF
TRBV11-3	TRBJ1-1	once	NA	TGTGCCAGCAGCCGACGCCTTGCTGGGCTGAACACTGAAGCTTTCTTT	CASSRRLAGLNTEAFF
TRBV4-1	TRBJ1-1	NA	NA	TGCGCCAGCAGCCAAGCTGACAGGAACACTGAAGCTTTCTTT	CASSQADRNTEAFF
TRBV6-4	TRBJ2-3	NA	NA	TGTGCCAGCAGTGACGGCCAGGGAGGAAAAGATACGCAGTATTTT	CASSDGQGGKDTQYF
TRBV27	TRBJ2-2	NA	TRBD1	TGTGCCAGCAGACGTTTAGATCCCTTACGACAGGGGGCGAGCGGGGAGCTGTTTTTT	CASRRLDPLRQGASGELFF
TRBV24-1	TRBJ2-7	NA	TRBD2	TGTGCCACCGGCGGGACTAGCGGGCCTTACGAGCAGTACTTC	CATGGTSGPYEQYF
TRBV24-1	TRBJ2-3	NA	NA	TGTGCCACCAGTGATTTCGGGGACAACACAGATACGCAGTATTTT	CATSDFGDNTDTQYF